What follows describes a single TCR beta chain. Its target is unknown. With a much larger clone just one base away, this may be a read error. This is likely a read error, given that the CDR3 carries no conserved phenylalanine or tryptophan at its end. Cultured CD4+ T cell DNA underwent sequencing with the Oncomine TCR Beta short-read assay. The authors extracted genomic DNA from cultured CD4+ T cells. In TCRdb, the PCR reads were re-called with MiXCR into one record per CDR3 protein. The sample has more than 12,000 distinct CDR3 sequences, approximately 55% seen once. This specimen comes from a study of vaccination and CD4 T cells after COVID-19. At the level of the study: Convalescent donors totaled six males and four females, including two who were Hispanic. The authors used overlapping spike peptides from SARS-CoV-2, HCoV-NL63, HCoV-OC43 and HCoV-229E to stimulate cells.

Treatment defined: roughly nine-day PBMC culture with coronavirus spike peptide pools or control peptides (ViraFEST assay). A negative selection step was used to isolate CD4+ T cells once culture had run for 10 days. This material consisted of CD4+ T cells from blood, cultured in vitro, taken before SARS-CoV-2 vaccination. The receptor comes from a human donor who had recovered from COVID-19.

CDR3 nucleotides: TGCAGTGCCCCCGGGACAGCGCCTCCCGGTTTAGAGCAGTACCTC. It yields the protein CSAPGTAPPGLEQYL. The chain employs TRBV20-1 and TRBJ2-7, with TRBD1 matching 7 bases. V gave up 6 bases and J gave up 7 bases; unmatched junction bases: 18. Germline V gene data show CDR1 as DFQATT and CDR2 as SNEGSKA (reference sequence). The CDR3 contains 15 residues.